This TCR beta chain derives from a study of shared clonotypes between healthy human individuals. The V gene's germline CDR1 is SGHNT and CDR2 YENEEA. V was shortened by 5 bases and J by 4 bases, with 15 bases between the two germline ends. The CDR3 is 14 residues long. Data came from immunoSEQ multiplex PCR; TCRdb stores just in-frame clones and leaves some out. Of over a million clones in the sample, 96% were seen once. The receptor was isolated from a young man in good health. The V and J genes are TRBV11-3 and TRBJ2-7; either TRBD1 or TRBD2 may fit D (7 bases each). Sequencing was performed on naive CD4+ T cells sorted from blood. This sample's subset: CD45RA+ positively selected. In DNA form, the CDR3 reads TGTGCCAGCAGCACTCGACAGGGAGGGTACGAGCAGTACTTC. This encodes CASSTRQGGYEQYF.